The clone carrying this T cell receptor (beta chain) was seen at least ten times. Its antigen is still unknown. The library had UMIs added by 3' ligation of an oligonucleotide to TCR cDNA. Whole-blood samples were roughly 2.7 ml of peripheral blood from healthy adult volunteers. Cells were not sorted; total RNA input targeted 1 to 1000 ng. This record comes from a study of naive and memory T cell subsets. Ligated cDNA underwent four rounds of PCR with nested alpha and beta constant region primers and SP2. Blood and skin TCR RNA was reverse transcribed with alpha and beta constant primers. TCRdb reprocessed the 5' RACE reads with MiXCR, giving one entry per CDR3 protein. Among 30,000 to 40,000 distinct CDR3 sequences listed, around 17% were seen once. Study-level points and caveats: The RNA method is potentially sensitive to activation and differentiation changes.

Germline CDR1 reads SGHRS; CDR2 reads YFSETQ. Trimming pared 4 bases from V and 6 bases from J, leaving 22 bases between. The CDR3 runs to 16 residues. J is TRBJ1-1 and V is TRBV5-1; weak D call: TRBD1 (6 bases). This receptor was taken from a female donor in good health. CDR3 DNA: TGCGCCAGCAGCCTAGGGACACAGGTGACGATCGCTGAAGCTTTCTTT. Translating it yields CASSLGTQVTIAEAFF.